This T cell receptor (beta chain) is from a study of T cell responses to AZD1222 COVID-19 vaccine. Overall study results and limits: Clonal diversity was possibly underestimated; the donors were predominantly white British and more often female.

Pooling of second doses given at about 4 or about 12 weeks was done. Clones were read by immunoSEQ multiplex PCR, and TCRdb kept only the in-frame ones, dropping some. The table shows some 150,000 clones, with approximately 90% occurring only once. The CDR3 runs 14 residues. V lost 6 bases to trimming and J lost 4 bases, with 15 bases between them. Germline V gives CDR1 MNHNS, CDR2 SASEGT. Concerning this clone: The target antigen is unknown.

The material was peripheral blood, obtained 28 days after the second AZD1222 dose. This rearrangement joins TRBV6-1 to TRBJ2-5; TRBD1 might be the D (6 bases). The receptor was derived from an adult who received the AZD1222 COVID-19 vaccine. The CDR3 nucleotides read TGTGCCAGCAGACCAGGGGCGACGGTAGAGACCCAGTACTTC. It translates to CASRPGATVETQYF.